Listed here are 19 T cell receptor beta chains from one sample, sequenced in a study of blood T cells in healthy people across ages (dated by TCRdb to about 2015). Library preparation used 5' RACE. The reads were generated on an Illumina HiSeq 2500. A second PCR of about 6 to 11 cycles was performed with a sample-barcoded 5' primer and a J-beta primer mix. TCRdb passed the public sequencing reads through fastp at Q25 and MiXCR, retaining productive beta sequences. Identical CDR3 protein sequences are pooled into one entry, listed with their most common genes and DNA. The sample table lists more than 900,000 distinct CDR3 sequences, roughly 29% of them with a count of one. The ten top clones hold roughly 10% of the sample. These same records also appear under a second study, on T cells of mothers and their children.

Sequenced input: blood. Receptors were obtained from a woman between 35 and 50 years old in good health.

In its sample, this clonotype was seen many times. The V gene is TRBV7-2, the J gene TRBJ1-5; no firm D call. Germline lookup yields CDR1 SGHTA and CDR2 FQGNSA. The CDR3 totals 15 residues. Trimming left V 1 base short and J 2 bases short, with 9 bases between. The CDR3 region is CASSLDGWGNQPQHF. CDR3 nucleotides: TGTGCCAGCAGCTTAGACGGGTGGGGCAATCAGCCCCAGCATTTT.

This clonotype was recorded a few times. The CDR3 bases are TGTGCCAGCAGCTCAAGAGGTCAGGGGGCAGACGAGCAGTACTTC. Its translation is CASSSRGQGADEQYF. The rearrangement links TRBV7-9 to TRBJ2-7, with TRBD1 matching 8 bases. After removal of 4 bases from V and 5 bases from J, the junction contained 10 bases not matched to a gene. Looked up from germline, CDR1 is SEHNR and CDR2 is FQNEAQ (reference sequence). The CDR3 consists of 15 residues.

This chain connects TRBV30 to TRBJ1-6, with TRBD1 identical over 8 bases. The CDR3 extends over 14 amino acids. CDR1 is GTSNPN, CDR2 SVGIG, per germline (reference sequence). V gave up 2 bases and J gave up 7 bases; unmatched junction bases: 4. The CDR3 region has the DNA TGTGCCTGGAGTCGACAGGGGCGGAATTCACCCCTCCACTTT. Translation gives CAWSRQGRNSPLHF.

This clonotype was counted ten times or more. V and J are TRBV29-1 and TRBJ2-3; 9 nucleotides align to TRBD1. V gave up 0 bases and J gave up 0 bases; unmatched junction bases: 4. The germline V gene has CDR1 SQVTM and CDR2 ANQGSEA. This CDR3 has 16 residues. The CDR3 spells CSVEDRDRVSTDTQYF. DNA for the CDR3: TGCAGCGTTGAAGATCGGGACAGGGTGAGCACAGATACGCAGTATTTT.

This clonotype was seen a few times. The chain uses TRBV6-1 and TRBJ1-5; 11 bases match TRBD1. V shed 6 bases, J shed 1 base, and the junction held 8 bases outside the gene matches. CDR3 length: 17 residues. Germline loops: CDR1 MNHNS, CDR2 SASEGT. The CDR3: CASREGQGVSSNQPQHF. The CDR3 DNA reads as TGTGCCAGCAGAGAGGGACAGGGGGTTTCCAGCAATCAGCCCCAGCATTTT.

The rearrangement links TRBV6-6 to TRBJ1-1, with D possibly matching TRBD1 (5 bases). CDR3 length: 15 amino acids. Trimming stripped 6 bases from V and 0 bases from J, with 14 bases between. Per the germline V gene, CDR1 is MNHNY and CDR2 is SVGAGI (reference sequence). CDR3 protein: CASRLNQGLNTEAFF. The CDR3, as DNA: TGTGCCAGCAGGCTAAACCAGGGACTGAACACTGAAGCTTTCTTT.

The CDR3 nucleotides are TGTGCCAGCAGCTTAGCCCCGACAGGGTCTAATCAGCCCCAGCATTTT. Translation: CASSLAPTGSNQPQHF. The chain links TRBV11-2 to TRBJ1-5; 7 positions agree with TRBD1. The CDR3 is 16 residues long. The trim removed 1 base at V and 4 bases at J, leaving 7 bases unmatched. The germline V gene encodes CDR1 SGHAT and CDR2 FQNNGV.

This clonotype was observed a handful of times. J is TRBJ1-4 and V is TRBV20-1, with 7 nucleotides matching TRBD1. In germline, CDR1 is DFQATT, CDR2 SNEGSKA (reference sequence). The CDR3 is 14 residues long. After removal of 5 bases from V and 6 bases from J, the junction contained 9 bases not matched to a gene. The CDR3 is CSAPDRVTDEKLFF. In nucleotides, the CDR3 is TGCAGTGCTCCCGACAGGGTGACAGATGAAAAACTGTTTTTT.

The table lists this clonotype with many counts. V and J are TRBV5-6 and TRBJ1-2; no clear D gene. V gave up 0 bases and J gave up 8 bases, with 5 bases separating them. The CDR3 is 11 amino acids. Germline CDR1 SGHDT, CDR2 YYEEEE. The CDR3 here is CASSLAAGYTF. In nucleotides, the CDR3 is TGTGCCAGCAGCTTGGCAGCCGGCTACACCTTC.

This clonotype was seen only once. J is TRBJ2-1 and V is TRBV6-6; no definite D call. From germline, CDR1 is MNHNY and CDR2 SVGAGI (reference sequence). This CDR3 is 13 amino acids long. Between the trimmed V and J ends, which lost 7 bases and 5 bases, there was a span of 12 bases. In DNA form, the CDR3 reads TGTGCCAGCAACCAATGGGGTCACAATGAGCAGTTCTTC. The encoded protein is CASNQWGHNEQFF.

This clonotype turned up a few times. The chain links TRBV7-2 to TRBJ1-5, with 9 bases lining up with TRBD1. The CDR3 is 14 residues long. J lost 5 bases, V lost 4 bases, and 3 bases had no gene match. Germline V gene lookup returns CDR1 SGHTA and CDR2 FQGNSA. The DNA of the CDR3 is TGTGCCAGCAGCTACGGGACAGGGTATCAGCCCCAGCATTTT. It is translated as CASSYGTGYQPQHF. Combining the CDR3 with reference TRBV7-2 and TRBJ1-5 gives the whole variable domain GAGVSQSPSNKVTEKGKDVELRCDPISGHTALYWYRQSLGQGLEFLIYFQGNSAPDKSGLPSDRFSAERTGGSVSTLTIQRTQQEDSAVYLCASSYGTGYQPQHFGDGTRLSIL.

The V call is TRBV4-3, the J call TRBJ2-2, with 9 bases identical to TRBD1. CDR1 LGHNA and CDR2 YSLEER come from the germline V gene. The CDR3 totals 14 residues. J gave up 6 bases and V 6 bases, and 5 bases lay outside the gene matches. CDR3 coding DNA: TGCGCCAGCAGGGTGGACAGGGGATCCGGGGAGCTGTTTTTT. Protein sequence: CASRVDRGSGELFF.

This chain's CDR3 is CASSRGQALGEQYF. The CDR3 DNA follows: TGCGCCAGCAGCCGCGGACAGGCTTTGGGGGAGCAGTACTTC. The chain combines TRBV4-1 with TRBJ2-5; the match to TRBD1 covers 7 bases. The CDR3 has 14 amino acids. The J segment lost 11 bases and the V segment lost 4 bases, leaving 13 bases of the junction unmatched. The germline gives CDR1 MGHRA, CDR2 YSYEKL.

The genes are TRBV6-2 or TRBV6-3 and TRBJ2-1, with TRBD2 identical over 10 bases. Germline loops: CDR1 MNHEY, CDR2 SVGEGT. Germline trimming cut 0 bases from V and 10 bases from J; bases unmatched to any gene: 15. The CDR3 length is 18 residues. As DNA, the CDR3 is TGTGCCAGCAGTTACTCCCCAAATCCTAGCGGGGGATACTACGAGCAGTTCTTC. Its translation is CASSYSPNPSGGYYEQFF.

The chain has TRBV4-3 and TRBJ1-4; 12 nucleotides agree with TRBD1. Trimming cost V 5 bases and J 11 bases; bases outside gene matches: 12. CDR3 size: 16 residues. Germline V gene lookup returns CDR1 LGHNA and CDR2 YSLEER. CDR3 bases: TGCGCCAGCAGCGAGGGATCCGGGACAGGGGGCGGGAAACTGTTTTTT. This codes for CASSEGSGTGGGKLFF.

This chain joins TRBV12-3 or TRBV12-4 and TRBJ1-5, with D unclear. Trimming took off 7 bases at V and 0 bases at J, with 16 bases between the two ends. The CDR3 sequence is 16 residues long. CDR3 coding DNA: TGTGCCAGCACCCTCGGAGGCACCCTTAGCAATCAGCCCCAGCATTTT. Translation gives CASTLGGTLSNQPQHF.

In the case of this clonotype: Its ends do not fully match the called genes, so a read error is possible. The chain employs TRBV6-5 and TRBJ2-2; 7 nucleotides match TRBD1. Germline CDR1 MNHEY, CDR2 SVGAGI. The CDR3 runs to 16 residues. CDR3 sequence: CASRPDRAIVTGEPFF. Written as DNA, the CDR3 is TGTGCCAGCAGACCCGACAGGGCCATTGTGACCGGGGAGCCGTTTTTT.

The V and J genes are TRBV6-5 and TRBJ2-7; 9 bases align to TRBD2. The J segment lost 3 bases and the V segment lost 5 bases, leaving 8 bases of the junction unmatched. The CDR3 is 15 residues long. CDR1 and CDR2 from the germline V gene are MNHEY and SVGAGI. The CDR3 is CASSIARGGNYEQYF. The CDR3 DNA is TGTGCCAGCAGTATTGCGCGGGGGGGCAACTACGAGCAGTACTTC.

The V call is TRBV20-1, the J call TRBJ2-1; TRBD2 matches at 7 bases. CDR1 DFQATT and CDR2 SNEGSKA come from the germline V gene (reference sequence). CDR3 size: 14 residues. The ends lost 6 bases at V and 5 bases at J; junction bases unmatched: 10. CDR3: CSAGNSGSNNEQFF. The CDR3 coding sequence is TGCAGTGCGGGAAATAGCGGGTCAAACAATGAGCAGTTCTTC.